Below, 17 T cell receptor beta chains from the same sample are listed, as sequenced in a study of human T cells and chemical hapten exposure. Time point defined: pre-sensitization, week 0. Treatment noted: therapeutic diphenylcyclopropenone sensitization with weekly scalp DPC. TCRdb itself ran the RACE reads through MiXCR, one entry per CDR3 protein. The data hold under 400,000 distinct CDR3 sequences, with 5.1% observed a single time. Sample: whole blood, taken in connection with sensitization to the hapten diphenylcyclopropenone (DPC). The receptors were sampled from a woman between 45 and 60 years old with alopecia areata. Some clones in this sample may be carry-over from other donors' samples.

The CDR3 loop reads CASNRQGGDFPQHF. DNA for the CDR3: TGTGCCAGCAACCGACAGGGAGGTGACTTTCCCCAGCATTTT. This sequence joins TRBV7-2 and TRBJ1-5; 7 nucleotides line up with TRBD1. The ends lost 7 bases at V and 10 bases at J; junction bases unmatched: 13. Germline CDR1 and CDR2: SGHTA and FQGNSA. The length of the CDR3 is 14 residues.

The genes are TRBV4-1 and TRBJ2-3; unclear D gene. The germline V gene encodes CDR1 MGHRA and CDR2 YSYEKL. V lost 4 bases to trimming and J lost 2 bases, with 10 bases between them. This CDR3 is built from 14 residues. CDR3 sequence reads: CASSRQLNTDTQYF. CDR3 nucleotides: TGCGCCAGCAGCCGCCAACTGAACACAGATACGCAGTATTTT.

This clonotype showed up just a few times. This chain connects TRBV9 to TRBJ1-6; a possible D gene is TRBD1 (6 bases). Germline V gene sequence: CDR1 SGDLS, CDR2 YYNGEE. CDR3 size: 13 residues. V lost 7 bases to trimming and J lost 5 bases, with 10 bases between them. The chain's CDR3 is CASGGDNNSPLHF. The CDR3 DNA reads TGTGCCAGCGGGGGCGACAATAATTCACCCCTCCACTTT.

This clonotype showed up many times. This chain links TRBV29-1 with TRBJ1-2, with 8 bases that match TRBD1. Trimming cost V 4 bases and J 4 bases; bases outside gene matches: 5. In germline, CDR1 is SQVTM, CDR2 ANQGSEA. The CDR3 loop spans 13 amino acids. CDR3 coding DNA: TGCAGCGTTGGACAGGGGTCCGGCTATGGCTACACCTTC. Its protein product is CSVGQGSGYGYTF.

Only a few counts were recorded for this clonotype. The rearrangement joins TRBV6-1 to TRBJ1-4, with a tentative D call TRBD1 (5 bases). The V end lost 2 bases, the J end lost 4 bases, and 17 bases lay between the germline ends. Per the germline V gene, CDR1 is MNHNS and CDR2 is SASEGT. The CDR3 length is 17 residues. DNA for the CDR3: TGTGCCAGCAGTGAATCGGGGCACCATCTAGTTAATGAAAAACTGTTTTTT. It is translated as CASSESGHHLVNEKLFF.

This clonotype has ten or more counts. The V gene is TRBV30, the J gene TRBJ2-7, with TRBD2 identical over 7 bases. The V gene end was trimmed by 3 bases and the J gene end by 0 bases; junction bases not matched to a gene: 11. CDR1 and CDR2 from the germline V gene are GTSNPN and SVGIG (reference sequence). This CDR3 region has 16 residues. The CDR3 loop is CAWRTGGGYSSYEQYF. CDR3 DNA: TGTGCCTGGAGAACGGGAGGAGGATATAGCTCCTACGAGCAGTACTTC.

This clonotype was recorded a few times. V gene TRBV5-1 combines with J gene TRBJ2-1; no definite D call. This CDR3 comprises 13 residues. CDR1 SGHRS and CDR2 YFSETQ come from the germline V gene. V was clipped by 0 bases and J by 8 bases, with 9 bases between them. Here the CDR3 DNA reads TGCGCCAGCAGCTTGGGGGAAATGTATGAGCAGTTCTTC. It specifies CASSLGEMYEQFF.

This clonotype was found many times. This chain joins TRBV3-1 and TRBJ1-1, with D unresolved. V was trimmed by 6 bases and J by 1 base, leaving 12 bases between them. Per the germline V gene, CDR1 is LGHDT and CDR2 is YNNKEL (reference sequence). The CDR3 length is 14 residues. The CDR3 DNA sequence: TGTGCCAGCAGACCCCGTGACAAGAACACTGAAGCTTTCTTT. It is translated as CASRPRDKNTEAFF.

This clonotype was recorded a few times. This sequence joins TRBV5-1 and TRBJ1-1; 7 bases agree with TRBD1. Germline trimming cut 3 bases from V and 1 base from J; bases unmatched to any gene: 6. Germline CDR1 reads SGHRS; CDR2 reads YFSETQ. CDR3 length: 15 amino acids. The CDR3 sequence is CASSWGQPGNTEAFF. DNA for the CDR3: TGCGCCAGCAGCTGGGGACAGCCAGGGAACACTGAAGCTTTCTTT.

The chain links TRBV27 to TRBJ1-5; D remains unclear. The length of the CDR3 is 14 residues. The germline V and J ends were trimmed by 2 bases and 7 bases, with 12 bases remaining between them. Germline V gene data show CDR1 as MNHEY and CDR2 as SMNVEV (reference sequence). This chain's CDR3 is CASSLMEVGQPQHF. The DNA for the CDR3 is TGTGCCAGCAGTTTAATGGAGGTAGGACAGCCCCAGCATTTT.

In its sample, this clonotype was seen many times. The V and J genes are TRBV12-3 or TRBV12-4 and TRBJ2-3; tentatively, D is TRBD2 (5 bases). The CDR3 is 15 amino acids. The V and J ends lost 3 bases and 2 bases respectively, with 12 bases between them. The CDR3 here is CASSFAGGHTDTQYF. Here the CDR3 DNA reads TGTGCCAGCAGTTTTGCTGGCGGGCACACAGATACGCAGTATTTT.

This clonotype has more than one count but fewer than ten. The CDR3: CASSQSDRGNEQYF. The CDR3 DNA reads as TGTGCCAGCAGCCAATCGGACAGGGGTAACGAGCAGTACTTC. J is TRBJ2-7 and V is TRBV3-1; 9 bases align to TRBD1. J was trimmed by 5 bases and V by 2 bases; bases with no gene match: 4. This CDR3 contains 14 residues. CDR1 is LGHDT and CDR2 is YNNKEL in the germline V gene (reference sequence).

As for this clonotype: This may arise from a read error, as a much more abundant clone is one base away. V usage is TRBV28 and J usage is TRBJ2-5; 8 positions match TRBD2. In germline, CDR1 is MDHEN, CDR2 SYDVKM. The CDR3 runs to 16 residues. Trimming removed 2 bases from V and 5 bases from J; junction bases left unmatched: 10. This chain's CDR3 is CASSLPTGGRLETQYF. The CDR3 nucleotides read TGTGCCAGCAGTTTACCGACTGGCGGGAGGTTGGAGACCCAGTACTTC.

This clonotype was seen a few times. DNA of the CDR3: TGTGCCAGCAGTTTTAACGGGCAGCTGAACACTGAAGCTTTCTTT. The encoded protein is CASSFNGQLNTEAFF. The chain recombines TRBV12-3 or TRBV12-4 with TRBJ1-1; D unclear. CDR3 length: 15 amino acids. With 3 bases removed from V and 0 bases from J, the gap between germline ends came to 11 bases.

Many counts were recorded for this clonotype. CDR3 sequence reads: CASSVTVSTDTQYF. CDR3 nucleotide sequence: TGTGCCAGCAGTGTAACGGTTAGCACAGATACGCAGTATTTT. The chain carries TRBV2 and TRBJ2-3, with D uncertain. V was trimmed by 4 bases and J by 0 bases, leaving 8 bases between them. Looked up from germline, CDR1 is SNHLY and CDR2 is FYNNEI. This CDR3 has 14 amino acids.

This clonotype turned up a few times. The chain recombines TRBV7-8 with TRBJ2-3, with 9 bases lining up with TRBD2. Trimming removed 2 bases from V and 5 bases from J; junction bases left unmatched: 14. The germline gives CDR1 SGHVS, CDR2 FQNEAQ. The CDR3 has 18 residues. CDR3 sequence (DNA): TGTGCCAGCAGCTTAAGCCCCCGACTGGCGGGAGGGGTAGATACGCAGTATTTT. Protein: CASSLSPRLAGGVDTQYF.

This clonotype occurred many times. The rearrangement uses TRBV3-1 and TRBJ2-3; TRBD2 agrees at 9 bases. The CDR3 runs to 21 residues. V lost 0 bases to trimming and J lost 0 bases; unmatched junction nucleotides: 16. The germline V gene has CDR1 LGHDT and CDR2 YNNKEL (reference sequence). The CDR3 sequence: CASSQEPMEAGGSSSTDTQYF. The CDR3 coding sequence is TGTGCCAGCAGCCAAGAGCCCATGGAAGCGGGGGGATCCTCTAGCACAGATACGCAGTATTTT.